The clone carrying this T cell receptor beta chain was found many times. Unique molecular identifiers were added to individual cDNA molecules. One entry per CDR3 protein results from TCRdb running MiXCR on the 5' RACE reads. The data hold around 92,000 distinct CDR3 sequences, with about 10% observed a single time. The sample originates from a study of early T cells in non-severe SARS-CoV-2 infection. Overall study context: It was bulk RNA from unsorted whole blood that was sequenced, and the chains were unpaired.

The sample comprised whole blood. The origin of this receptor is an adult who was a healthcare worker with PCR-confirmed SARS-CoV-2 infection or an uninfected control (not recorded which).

The DNA for the CDR3 is TGCGCCAGCAGCTTCGGGACTGAAGCTTTCTTT. Its protein is CASSFGTEAFF. The chain combines TRBV5-1 with TRBJ1-1; D is uncertain. The CDR3 sequence is 11 residues long. The V gene's germline CDR1 is SGHRS and CDR2 YFSETQ. Deletions cut 2 bases from V and 5 bases from J, with 4 bases between.